This T cell receptor (beta chain) was found in a study of cytomegalovirus exposure and HLA in healthy donors. Across the study: Genotyping of more than 300 donors showed that around 86% belonged to the Caucasian-associated ancestry cluster. Study findings and constraints: Reported results showed that the classifier diagnosed cytomegalovirus status with high specificity and sensitivity.

Primers: 60 Vbeta forward and 13 Jbeta reverse. Sequenced by immunoSEQ multiplex PCR; TCRdb stores in-frame clones only, minus some. The table lists roughly 86,000 clones, over 75% of them singletons. Notes on this clone: The antigen is unknown.

The J segment lost 7 bases and the V segment lost 0 bases, leaving 5 bases of the junction unmatched. Germline CDR1 and CDR2: SGDLS and YYNGEE. This CDR3 is 15 amino acids long. Donors in the study were healthy people who gave bone marrow. This rearrangement joins TRBV9 to TRBJ2-2; TRBD1 agrees at 8 bases. The TCR comes from a female donor in good health and CMV-seronegative. The sample taken for sequencing was PBMCs. CDR3 DNA sequence: TGTGCCAGCAGCGTAGGACAGGGGCGGATCGGGGAGCTGTTTTTT. This codes for CASSVGQGRIGELFF.